The present T cell receptor beta chain was sequenced within a study of blood T cell repertoires in COVID-19. At the level of the study: Samples came from the United States, Italy and Spain, spanning acute and convalescent COVID-19. T cells, B-cell-depleted T cells, or PBMCs provided the cDNA or gDNA that served as material.

Participant ages covered about 18 to 89 years across around 25 US areas. Assay used: immunoSEQ multiplex PCR; TCRdb lists only in-frame clones, some missing. In the table there are about 250,000 clones, approximately 85% of which are singletons. The source material was PBMCs or T cells enriched from blood (not recorded which). The TCR was taken from a woman in her forties or fifties with acute COVID-19.

CDR3 nucleotides: TGTGCCATCAGGCCTAGGACAGGCGTTCATGGCTACACCTTC. Encoded protein: CAIRPRTGVHGYTF. The V gene is TRBV10-3, the J gene TRBJ1-2, with 7 bases lining up with TRBD1. The CDR3 spans 14 residues. Unmatched junction bases numbered 10, after V lost 6 bases and J lost 6 bases. Looked up from germline, CDR1 is ENHRY and CDR2 is SYGVKD.